This is a list of T cell receptor beta chains from one sample in a study of CD8 T cells in Susac syndrome. TCRdb recomputed calls from the immunoSEQ multiplex PCR reads with MiXCR, one row per CDR3 protein. This sample has under 200,000 distinct CDR3 sequences, with around 95% found just once. The material sequenced was CD4+ T cells from PBMCs. The receptors originated from a human donor with Susac syndrome. The CDR3 runs from the conserved cysteine through the conserved F or W. The order of the fields is clone size, D gene, J gene, V gene, CDR3 DNA, CDR3 protein. A D gene is named only where the DNA matches it firmly. Part of the rows lack a size; the others show once, few, many or a class for expanded clones.

NA | TRBD2 | TRBJ2-2 | TRBV27 | TGTGCCAGCAGCCTAAGGACTAGCGGGGGGAACACCGGGGAGCTGTTTTTT | CASSLRTSGGNTGELFF
NA | TRBD2 | TRBJ2-6 | TRBV5-1 | TGCGCCAGCAGCTTTACGGGAGGCCCTGGGGCCAACGTCCTGACTTTC | CASSFTGGPGANVLTF
NA | NA | TRBJ2-1 | TRBV18 | TGTGCCAGCTCACTCGCAAGATCCGACAATGAGCAGTTCTTC | CASSLARSDNEQFF
NA | NA | TRBJ1-1 | TRBV11-2 | TGTGCCAGCTCCCTGGTCGCTGAAGCTTTCTTT | CASSLVAEAFF
NA | NA | TRBJ2-7 | TRBV5-1 | TGCGCCAGCAGCCTATCCCTGGGAAACTACGAGCAGTACTTC | CASSLSLGNYEQYF
NA | NA | TRBJ2-2 | TRBV5-6 | TGTGCCAGCAGCTTGGCGAGCGGGCGGAACACCGGGGAGCTGTTTTTT | CASSLASGRNTGELFF
NA | TRBD2 | TRBJ2-7 | TRBV2 | TGTGCCAGCAGTGAACGACTAGCGGGGGGTCTGGTCCAGTACTTC | CASSERLAGGLVQYF
NA | TRBD1 | TRBJ1-5 | TRBV12-3/TRBV12-4 | TGTGCCAGCAGTTCAGGGGGCCAGGGTCAGCCCCAGCATTTT | CASSSGGQGQPQHF
NA | NA | TRBJ1-1 | TRBV3-1 | TGTGCCAGCAGCCAAGCGGAAATTGAAGCTTTCTTT | CASSQAEIEAFF
NA | NA | TRBJ1-5 | TRBV28 | TGTGCCAGCAGTTTATCGGGACACTCGAATCAGCCCCAGCATTTT | CASSLSGHSNQPQHF
once | NA | TRBJ2-7 | TRBV3-1 | TGTGCCAGCAGCCTAGCTGACGGACATGCCTACGAGCAGTACTTC | CASSLADGHAYEQYF
NA | TRBD1 | TRBJ1-2 | TRBV3-1 | TGTGCCAGCAGCCACGATGGGACAGGGGTCGGCTATGGCTACACCTTC | CASSHDGTGVGYGYTF
NA | NA | TRBJ2-1 | TRBV9 | TGTGCCAGCATACTGCCGGGGGAGAATGAGCAGTTCTTC | CASILPGENEQFF
NA | TRBD2 | TRBJ2-5 | TRBV4-1 | TGCGCCAGCACCCGACTAGCGGGGGTAGAGACCCAGTACTTC | CASTRLAGVETQYF
NA | TRBD1 | TRBJ2-5 | TRBV12-3/TRBV12-4 | TGTGCCAGCAGGAGGACAGGGGCAGAGACCCAGTACTTC | CASRRTGAETQYF
NA | NA | TRBJ2-7 | TRBV21-1 | TGTGCCCGACTTAATACCGAGCCGAACTACGAGCAGTACTTC | CARLNTEPNYEQYF
NA | NA | TRBJ2-7 | TRBV10-3 | TGTGCCATCAGCGACCAGGCGGCGGCAGGGCAGGCCGAGCAGTACTTC | CAISDQAAAGQAEQYF
NA | NA | TRBJ2-5 | TRBV5-1 | TGCGCCAGCAGCACGGTAGGGAGCGGTGAGACCCAGTACTTC | CASSTVGSGETQYF
NA | NA | TRBJ1-2 | TRBV18 | TGTGCCAGCTCGCAAATGGGGGGAACTGGCTACACCTTC | CASSQMGGTGYTF
NA | NA | TRBJ1-5 | TRBV25-1 | TGTGCCAGCAGTGACACGGTTAGCAATCAGCCCCAGCATTTT | CASSDTVSNQPQHF
NA | NA | TRBJ1-5 | TRBV29-1 | TGCAGCGTTTGGGATCGCAATCAGCCCCAGCATTTT | CSVWDRNQPQHF
NA | TRBD2 | TRBJ2-7 | TRBV19 | TGTGCCAGTGGTAGCGGGGGCCCTTACGAGCAGTACTTC | CASGSGGPYEQYF
NA | TRBD2 | TRBJ2-5 | TRBV20-1 | TGCAGTGCAGAACTAGCGGGGGGCACCCTTCCGGGGGAGACCCAGTACTTC | CSAELAGGTLPGETQYF
NA | TRBD1 | TRBJ1-2 | TRBV5-6 | TGTGCCAGCAGCCCGGGACAGATCTATGGCTACACCTTC | CASSPGQIYGYTF
NA | TRBD2 | TRBJ2-5 | TRBV20-1 | TGCAGTGCTAGAGATGGGCGGCTAGCGGGGCACCAAGAGACCCAGTACTTC | CSARDGRLAGHQETQYF
NA | TRBD1 | TRBJ2-7 | TRBV25-1 | TGTGCCAGCAGTCCCTCCGACAGGGGTGCCCACGAGCAGTACTTC | CASSPSDRGAHEQYF
NA | NA | TRBJ2-5 | TRBV7-3 | TGTGCCAGCAGCCCGACTCCACTAGAGACCCAGTACTTC | CASSPTPLETQYF
NA | NA | TRBJ2-2 | TRBV5-4 | TGTGCCAGCAGCCAAAAAGATACCGGGGAGCTGTTTTTT | CASSQKDTGELFF
once | NA | TRBJ2-1 | TRBV12-3/TRBV12-4 | TGTGCCAGCAAAAGCCCCTCCTACAATGAGCAGTTCTTC | CASKSPSYNEQFF
NA | NA | TRBJ2-2 | TRBV3-1 | TGTGCCAGCAGCCAAGATACTAGGGGCACCGGGGAGCTGTTTTTT | CASSQDTRGTGELFF
NA | NA | TRBJ1-1 | TRBV4-3 | TGCGCCAGCAGCCATAAAATGGGTGCAACCTTGAACACTGAAGCTTTCTTT | CASSHKMGATLNTEAFF
NA | NA | TRBJ1-5 | TRBV20-1 | TGCAGTGCTAGAGACTCTGGAGGCAATCAGCCCCAGCATTTT | CSARDSGGNQPQHF
NA | NA | TRBJ2-5 | TRBV4-1 | TGCGCCAGCAGCCAAGAAAAAAACCCCGGGGGGCTAGGAGAGACCCAGTACTTC | CASSQEKNPGGLGETQYF
NA | NA | TRBJ2-6 | TRBV9 | TGTGCCAGCAGCGTAGGTGGGGTTGGGGCCAACGTCCTGACTTTC | CASSVGGVGANVLTF
NA | NA | TRBJ2-5 | TRBV30 | TGTGCCTGGAGTCACGGGGAGACCCAGTACTTC | CAWSHGETQYF
NA | TRBD1 | TRBJ2-1 | TRBV7-3 | TGTGCCAGCAGCTTAATGCCGGACAGGGTGAATGAGCAGTTCTTC | CASSLMPDRVNEQFF
NA | TRBD2 | TRBJ2-1 | TRBV15 | TGTGCCACCAGCGGTAGCGGGGACCACAATGAGCAGTTCTTC | CATSGSGDHNEQFF
NA | TRBD2 | TRBJ2-1 | TRBV4-2 | TGTGCCAGCAGCCTCCAAGCGGGGAAGAACTCCTACAATGAGCAGTTCTTC | CASSLQAGKNSYNEQFF
NA | NA | TRBJ1-5 | TRBV6-5 | TGTGCCAGCAGTTACTCGGGTCGGCCGGGGAAGGGAAGCAATCAGCCCCAGCATTTT | CASSYSGRPGKGSNQPQHF
NA | NA | TRBJ1-3 | TRBV12-3/TRBV12-4 | TGTGCCAGCACTCCTAGACAGGAAAGCTCTGGAAACACCATATATTTT | CASTPRQESSGNTIYF
NA | TRBD2 | TRBJ2-5 | TRBV30 | TGTGCCTGGAGCCCGAGGACTAGCGGGAGAGAGACCCAGTACTTC | CAWSPRTSGRETQYF
NA | TRBD1 | TRBJ2-5 | TRBV4-1 | TGCGCCAGCAGCATGACAGGGCCTCAAGAGACCCAGTACTTC | CASSMTGPQETQYF